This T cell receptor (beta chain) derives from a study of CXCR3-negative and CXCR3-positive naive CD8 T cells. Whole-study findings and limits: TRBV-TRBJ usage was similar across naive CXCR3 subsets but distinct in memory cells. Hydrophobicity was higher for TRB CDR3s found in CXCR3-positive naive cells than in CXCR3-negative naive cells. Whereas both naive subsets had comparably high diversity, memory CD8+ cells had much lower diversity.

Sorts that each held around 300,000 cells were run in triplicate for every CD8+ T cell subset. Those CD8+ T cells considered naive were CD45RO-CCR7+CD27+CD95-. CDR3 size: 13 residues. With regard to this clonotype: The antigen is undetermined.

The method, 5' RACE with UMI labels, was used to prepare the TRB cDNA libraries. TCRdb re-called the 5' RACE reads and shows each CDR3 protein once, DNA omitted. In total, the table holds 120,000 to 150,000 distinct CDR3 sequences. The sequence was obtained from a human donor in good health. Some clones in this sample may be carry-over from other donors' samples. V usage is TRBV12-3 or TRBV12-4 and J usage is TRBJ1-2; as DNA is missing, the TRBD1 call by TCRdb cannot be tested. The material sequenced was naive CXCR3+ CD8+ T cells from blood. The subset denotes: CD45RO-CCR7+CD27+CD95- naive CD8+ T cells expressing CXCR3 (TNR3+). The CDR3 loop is CATTARNPYGYTF.